The table lists the clone carrying this T cell receptor beta chain with a count of one. The authors' processing: Cell counts per sample came from amplifying reference gene primers. Clones were sequenced by immunoSEQ multiplex PCR, and TCRdb holds only the in-frame ones, with some missing. That table gives V, J and clone size, and the DNA gave D and trimming. The sample contains about 200,000 clones, roughly 85% of which appear only once. This sample was included in a study of blood T cell repertoires in COVID-19. Study details: Acute-phase and convalescent COVID-19 samples originated in the United States, Italy and Spain. The cDNA or gDNA used as material had been derived from T cells, B-cell-depleted T cells, or PBMCs.

This CDR3 comprises 14 residues. Trimming pared 6 bases from V and 5 bases from J, leaving 16 bases between. Germline V gene lookup returns CDR1 SNHLY and CDR2 FYNNEI. What was sequenced was peripheral blood. The origin of this receptor is a woman aged 70 to 79 with COVID-19, enrolled during active disease. The chain combines TRBV2 with TRBJ2-5, with D possibly matching TRBD2 (5 bases). The CDR3 sequence: CASRPGLTQETQYF. Written as DNA, the CDR3 is TGTGCCAGCAGGCCCGGACTGACGCAGGAGACCCAGTACTTC.